This passage covers 17 T cell receptor beta chains from one sample sequenced in a study of shared clonotypes between healthy human individuals. Clones were read by immunoSEQ multiplex PCR, and TCRdb kept only the in-frame ones, dropping some. In the table there are more than 2,000,000 clones, over 85% of which are singletons. Sequencing was performed on naive CD4+ T cells sorted from blood. Specified subset: CD45RA+ positively selected. All receptors come from a man aged 18-30 years in good health.

DNA for the CDR3: TGTGCCAGTAGTACCCCAGGGACAGGACGGACTGAAGCTTTCTTT. Its protein product is CASSTPGTGRTEAFF. The chain has TRBV19 and TRBJ1-1; 8 nucleotides match TRBD1. CDR3 length: 15 residues. Germline V lookup: CDR1 LNHDA, CDR2 SQIVND (reference sequence). J lost 5 bases, V lost 4 bases, and 9 bases had no gene match.

The V gene is TRBV6-5, the J gene TRBJ2-4; D is unclear. The CDR3 has 13 amino acids. The V end lost 8 bases, the J end lost 8 bases, and 16 bases lay between the germline ends. Germline values: CDR1 MNHEY, CDR2 SVGAGI. For the CDR3, the DNA is TGTGCCAGCCGTGGACCGAACCCGGACATTCAGTACTTC. Translating gives CASRGPNPDIQYF.

This clone was seen only once. The rearrangement joins TRBV11-2 to TRBJ2-5, with D uncertain. Trimming left V 1 base short and J 5 bases short, with 8 bases between. Germline V lookup: CDR1 SGHAT, CDR2 FQNNGV. CDR3 length equals 13 residues. The CDR3 here is CASSLVRVETQYF. DNA for the CDR3: TGTGCCAGCAGCTTAGTCCGGGTGGAGACCCAGTACTTC.

This clone occurred once. The chain recombines TRBV2 with TRBJ2-7; D call uncertain. The germline V gene encodes CDR1 SNHLY and CDR2 FYNNEI. V lost 4 bases and J 6 bases, leaving 19 bases between the germline ends. The CDR3 length is 15 residues. CDR3: CASSVTYQPLSEQYF. CDR3 coding DNA: TGTGCCAGCAGTGTAACCTACCAACCCCTCTCCGAGCAGTACTTC.

This chain's CDR3 is CASSPGGISNQPQHF. CDR3 coding DNA: TGTGCCAGCAGCCCTGGGGGGATTAGCAATCAGCCCCAGCATTTT. The chain combines TRBV27 with TRBJ1-5, with D perhaps TRBD1 (5 bases). The CDR3 is 15 amino acids. CDR1 and CDR2 from the germline V gene are MNHEY and SMNVEV (reference sequence). V was trimmed by 6 bases and J by 0 bases, leaving 12 bases between them.

V gene TRBV9 combines with J gene TRBJ2-2; TRBD2 is a possible D gene (6 bases). Germline V gene lookup returns CDR1 SGDLS and CDR2 YYNGEE. The V gene lost 3 bases and the J gene lost 5 bases, with 17 bases spanning the gap. CDR3 length: 16 residues. CDR3 in amino acids: CASSGGAGPGTGELFF. The CDR3 DNA reads TGTGCCAGCAGCGGAGGCGCGGGGCCGGGGACCGGGGAGCTGTTTTTT.

This chain's CDR3 is CASSLPGLQEAFF. CDR3 nucleotide sequence: TGTGCCAGCAGCTTACCCGGACTGCAAGAAGCTTTCTTT. The rearrangement joins TRBV7-9 to TRBJ1-1, with D uncertain. Germline values: CDR1 SEHNR, CDR2 FQNEAQ (reference sequence). Trimming cost V 2 bases and J 8 bases, with 12 bases left between them. The CDR3 length is 13 residues. The full variable domain, rest sourced from reference TRBV7-9 and TRBJ1-1, is DTGVSQNPRHKITKRGQNVTFRCDPISEHNRLYWYRQTLGQGPEFLTYFQNEAQLEKSRLLSDRFSAERPKGSFSTLEIQRTEQGDSAMYLCASSLPGLQEAFFGQGTRLTVV.

CDR3 protein: CASSLGQPPYEQYF. CDR3 DNA sequence: TGTGCCAGCAGCTTGGGCCAGCCCCCCTACGAGCAGTACTTC. The gene calls are TRBV5-5 and TRBJ2-7; D remains ambiguous. Germline V gene data show CDR1 as SGHKS and CDR2 as YYEKEE (reference sequence). The CDR3 is 14 residues long. Trimming stripped 0 bases from V and 2 bases from J, with 9 bases between.

This clone was counted a single time. Relative to the germline gene, one junction end is altered; a read error may explain this. The chain links TRBV6-1 to TRBJ2-5; 8 positions match TRBD1. CDR1 MNHNS and CDR2 SASEGT come from the germline V gene. The CDR3 contains 11 residues. DNA for the CDR3: TGTGCCAGCAGCGGACAGGGCTGGCGCGACTTC. Residues: CASSGQGWRDF.

The rearrangement links TRBV15 to TRBJ2-7; a possible D gene is TRBD1 (6 bases). CDR1 and CDR2 from the germline V gene are LNHNV and YYDKDF (reference sequence). The CDR3 has 14 amino acids. Trimming removed 3 bases from V and 2 bases from J, with 11 bases in between. CDR3 in DNA: TGTGCCACCAGCAGCCGGGACAAGACCTACGAGCAGTACTTC. Translation gives CATSSRDKTYEQYF.

This chain links TRBV23-1 with TRBJ2-7; 7 nucleotides agree with TRBD1. TRBV23-1 is designated an ORF whose function remains uncertain. The CDR3 has 15 amino acids. The J segment lost 2 bases and the V segment lost 0 bases, leaving 4 bases of the junction unmatched. DNA of the CDR3: TGCGCCAGCAGTCAATCGCACACAGGGGCCTACGAGCAGTACTTC. Its translation: CASSQSHTGAYEQYF.

The gene calls are TRBV4-1 and TRBJ2-6, with 12 bases matching TRBD1. The CDR3 extends over 18 amino acids. Germline assignment: CDR1 MGHRA and CDR2 YSYEKL. Losses at the gene ends were 4 bases for V and 1 base for J; bases not matched to a gene: 5. The CDR3 sequence is CASSPRDRGLSGANVLTF. CDR3 nucleotides: TGCGCCAGCAGCCCCCGGGACAGGGGGCTGTCTGGGGCCAACGTCCTGACTTTC.

The rearrangement joins TRBV5-1 to TRBJ2-5; D gene uncertain. Germline values: CDR1 SGHRS, CDR2 YFSETQ. The CDR3 is 13 residues long. V was pared by 4 bases and J by 2 bases, with 9 bases between. The CDR3 loop is CASSLHAQETQYF. The CDR3 DNA sequence: TGCGCCAGCAGCCTACACGCGCAAGAGACCCAGTACTTC. Complete variable domain (other parts from reference TRBV5-1 and TRBJ2-5): KAGVTQTPRYLIKTRGQQVTLSCSPISGHRSVSWYQQTPGQGLQFLFEYFSETQRNKGNFPGRFSGRQFSNSRSEMNVSTLELGDSALYLCASSLHAQETQYFGPGTRLLVL.

This chain joins TRBV7-2 and TRBJ1-3, with D perhaps matching TRBD1 (5 bases). CDR3 length equals 15 residues. Trimming left V 2 bases short and J 1 base short, with 9 bases between. Per the germline V gene, CDR1 is SGHTA and CDR2 is FQGNSA. CDR3: CASSLSAGSGNTIYF. In nucleotides, the CDR3 is TGTGCCAGCAGCTTAAGTGCAGGGTCTGGAAACACCATATATTTT.

The chain joins TRBV6-1 to TRBJ1-5; a weak D match, TRBD1 (5 bases). Trimming shortened V by 10 bases and J by 6 bases, and 22 bases separated the two germline ends. Germline CDR1 and CDR2: MNHNS and SASEGT. This CDR3 is built from 15 residues. CDR3 sequence: CATSEDGRALQPQHF. In DNA form, the CDR3 reads TGTGCCACCTCAGAAGATGGCAGGGCGCTTCAGCCCCAGCATTTT.

The rearrangement joins TRBV4-3 to TRBJ2-2, with 9 bases identical to TRBD2. V trimming: 2 bases; J trimming: 5 bases; junction bases outside the gene matches: 6. Germline CDR1 LGHNA, CDR2 YSLEER. The CDR3 covers 16 residues. CDR3: CASSQSAGGLTGELFF. CDR3 coding DNA: TGCGCCAGCAGCCAATCCGCGGGAGGGCTGACCGGGGAGCTGTTTTTT.

This chain connects TRBV5-1 to TRBJ2-3; TRBD2 is a possible D gene (6 bases). The ends were cut back, 3 bases at V and 2 bases at J, with 16 bases in the middle. The CDR3 sequence is 16 residues long. Germline-derived CDR1 and CDR2 are SGHRS and YFSETQ. CDR3 DNA sequence: TGCGCCAGCAGCTCGGGAGAAAGCCAGGCCACAGATACGCAGTATTTT. This translates into CASSSGESQATDTQYF.